This entry lists 9 T cell receptor beta chains sequenced from one sample in a study of T cell changes during pregnancy in multiple sclerosis. Sequencing used immunoSEQ multiplex PCR; TCRdb keeps in-frame clones, though not all of them. The profile covers around 70,000 clones, with 80% to 95% appearing a single time and under 2% taken by the ten largest. The source material was peripheral blood, sampled in the second trimester of pregnancy. Source of these receptors: a female donor with multiple sclerosis, enrolled in a pregnancy study.

The V and J genes are TRBV28 and TRBJ2-2; 7 bases match TRBD2. CDR3 length: 14 residues. Per germline, CDR1 MDHEN and CDR2 SYDVKM. Trimming at V came to 6 bases and at J to 4 bases, leaving 5 bases not matched to a gene. The CDR3 DNA sequence: TGTGCCAGCAGCTCGGGACTATTCACCGGGGAGCTGTTTTTT. It yields the protein CASSSGLFTGELFF.

This chain links TRBV7-2 with TRBJ1-5; no firm D call. Looked up from germline, CDR1 is SGHTA and CDR2 is FQGNSA. The CDR3 has 14 amino acids. Trimming left V 5 bases short and J 0 bases short, with 8 bases between. The CDR3 loop reads CASSQLNSNQPQHF. Written as DNA, the CDR3 is TGTGCCAGCAGCCAACTGAATAGCAATCAGCCCCAGCATTTT.

The V and J genes are TRBV9 and TRBJ1-6; weak D call: TRBD1 (6 bases). This CDR3 comprises 19 residues. Trimming removed 3 bases at V and 0 bases at J, with 19 bases between. In germline, CDR1 is SGDLS, CDR2 YYNGEE. The CDR3 region is CASSADNRETNSYNSPLHF. As DNA, the CDR3 is TGTGCCAGCAGCGCAGATAACAGGGAAACCAACTCCTATAATTCACCCCTCCACTTT. The full variable domain, with the rest looked up from reference TRBV9 and TRBJ1-6, is DSGVTQTPKHLITATGQRVTLRCSPRSGDLSVYWYQQSLDQGLQFLIQYYNGEERAKGNILERFSAQQFPDLHSELNLSSLELGDSALYFCASSADNRETNSYNSPLHFGNGTRLTVT.

The chain combines TRBV6-5 with TRBJ1-5; a weak D match, TRBD1 (6 bases). The CDR3 loop spans 14 amino acids. Germline assignment: CDR1 MNHEY and CDR2 SVGAGI. V was clipped by 2 bases and J by 6 bases, with 11 bases between them. The CDR3 DNA reads TGTGCCAGCAGTTACGGTACAGGGCGTCAGCCCCAGCATTTT. Translation gives CASSYGTGRQPQHF.

The rearrangement links TRBV19 to TRBJ1-6, with no clear D. CDR1 is LNHDA, CDR2 SQIVND, per germline (reference sequence). The CDR3 covers 18 residues. Trimming stripped 0 bases from V and 7 bases from J, with 19 bases between. The CDR3 loop is CASSIDPPDEWRNSPLHF. The CDR3 DNA sequence: TGTGCCAGTAGTATAGATCCCCCTGATGAATGGCGGAATTCACCCCTCCACTTT.

The chain carries TRBV27 and TRBJ2-7; 7 bases match TRBD1. The V and J ends lost 6 bases and 7 bases, in that order; junction bases with no gene match: 12. The germline gives CDR1 MNHEY, CDR2 SMNVEV (reference sequence). CDR3 length: 14 residues. CDR3: CASSRTGVPPEQYF. The CDR3 nucleotides read TGTGCCAGCAGCCGAACAGGGGTCCCCCCGGAGCAGTACTTC.

The gene calls are TRBV11-2 and TRBJ2-5, with TRBD2 matching over 11 bases. Germline CDR1 is SGHAT and CDR2 is FQNNGV. The CDR3 runs 18 residues. V was pared by 5 bases and J by 1 base, with 12 bases of the junction left unmatched. CDR3 in DNA: TGTGCCAGCAGCGCCACTAGCGGGAGTGTTAGGGGCCAAGAGACCCAGTACTTC. This encodes CASSATSGSVRGQETQYF.

The rearrangement uses TRBV28 and TRBJ1-6, with TRBD1 matching 10 bases. Germline V gives CDR1 MDHEN, CDR2 SYDVKM. The CDR3 is 15 amino acids. The V gene end was trimmed by 8 bases and the J gene end by 8 bases; junction bases not matched to a gene: 9. CDR3 region: CASRRRTGGHSPLHF. In DNA form, the CDR3 reads TGTGCCAGCCGAAGACGGACAGGGGGGCATTCACCCCTCCACTTT.

This rearrangement joins TRBV6-1 to TRBJ1-1; no clear D. With 7 bases removed from V and 10 bases from J, the gap between germline ends came to 22 bases. The CDR3 consists of 14 residues. Germline loops: CDR1 MNHNS, CDR2 SASEGT. CDR3: CASIVGLSALGAFF. In DNA form, the CDR3 reads TGTGCCAGCATAGTTGGGTTGAGCGCACTCGGAGCTTTCTTT.